This entry is about one T cell receptor beta chain. Its antigen is still unknown. The entry originates in a study of cytomegalovirus exposure and HLA in healthy donors. The PCR had 60 Vbeta and 13 Jbeta primers. TCRdb keeps only in-frame clones here, not all; method: immunoSEQ multiplex PCR. Among more than 140,000 clones, more than 60% were seen once, and the ten largest hold about 3.5%. The germline V gene encodes CDR1 GTSNPN and CDR2 SVGIG (reference sequence). The CDR3 spans 14 residues. Trimming pared 1 base from V and 9 bases from J, leaving 16 bases between. Points from the study as a whole: Common viral pathogens seemed, in a later analysis, to connect with several of the most significant clusters.

The sample was PBMCs. The J gene is TRBJ2-1, the V gene TRBV30; tentatively, D is TRBD1 (6 bases). This sequence was found in a man between 40 and 49 years old in good health and CMV-seronegative. CDR3: CAWSGTGMTSEQFF. The CDR3 DNA sequence: TGTGCCTGGAGTGGAACAGGGATGACCAGTGAGCAGTTCTTC.